The entry below describes one T cell receptor (beta chain). The sample comes from a study of cytomegalovirus exposure and HLA in healthy donors. In the study overall: The same platform as the approximately 670 first-cohort repertoires was used for the 90 to 150 validation repertoires, a later analysis reported.

Germline CDR1 and CDR2: KGHSH and LQKENI. There are 15 residues in the CDR3. Between the trimmed V and J ends, which lost 2 bases and 0 bases, there was a span of 10 bases. Sequenced by immunoSEQ multiplex PCR; TCRdb stores in-frame clones only, minus some. The sample lists roughly 98,000 clones, less than 90% occurring once. The clonotype was recovered from a young man in good health and CMV-seropositive. The chain employs TRBV18 and TRBJ1-1; D is unresolved. The sequencing input was PBMCs. CDR3 sequence: CASSPVRRLNTEAFF. The CDR3 nucleotides read TGTGCCAGCTCACCAGTCCGGAGACTGAACACTGAAGCTTTCTTT.